The 6 T cell receptor beta chains in this list originate from one sample, sequenced in a study of response to subunit inactivated influenza vaccine. TCRdb re-called the RT-PCR reads with MiXCR, one entry per CDR3 protein. Here the sample spans hundreds of thousands of distinct CDR3 sequences, around 16% being singletons. Here the sequenced sample was PBMCs from blood, taken about 11 days after vaccination. The origin of the receptors is a man aged 45 to 65 who received an inactivated influenza vaccine.

The chain uses TRBV6-1 and TRBJ1-5; 8 nucleotides agree with TRBD1. J lost 0 bases, V lost 7 bases, and 8 bases had no gene match. The germline gives CDR1 MNHNS, CDR2 SASEGT. The CDR3 loop spans 16 amino acids. The CDR3 protein is CASTTDREFSNQPQHF. In DNA, the CDR3 is TGTGCCAGCACGACGGACAGGGAATTTAGCAATCAGCCCCAGCATTTT.

This chain joins TRBV7-9 and TRBJ2-7; 9 nucleotides match TRBD1. The germline gives CDR1 SEHNR, CDR2 FQNEAQ (reference sequence). V was clipped by 5 bases and J by 2 bases; unmatched bases: 7. The CDR3 covers 15 residues. The CDR3: CASSLGTGNPYEQYF. Written as DNA, the CDR3 is TGTGCCAGCAGCCTGGGGACAGGGAACCCCTACGAGCAGTACTTC.

The chain uses TRBV5-1 and TRBJ2-3, with TRBD1 matching over 9 bases. There are 16 residues in the CDR3. V trimming: 4 bases; J trimming: 1 base; junction bases outside the gene matches: 7. Per the germline V gene, CDR1 is SGHRS and CDR2 is YFSETQ. The CDR3 sequence is CASSGGQGAGTDTQYF. As DNA, the CDR3 is TGCGCCAGCAGCGGGGGACAGGGAGCGGGCACAGATACGCAGTATTTT.

This clonotype was picked up many times. The chain carries TRBV6-2 or TRBV6-3 and TRBJ2-3; possibly TRBD1 or TRBD2 for D (5 bases each). V was cut by 6 bases and J by 4 bases, with 20 bases left in between. The CDR3 runs to 16 residues. Germline V lookup: CDR1 MNHEY, CDR2 SVGEGT. CDR3 region: CASSLRGGYVADTQYF. The CDR3 DNA is TGTGCCAGCAGCCTCCGGGGCGGCTATGTTGCAGATACGCAGTATTTT.

In its sample, this clonotype was seen a few times. The J gene is TRBJ1-2, the V gene TRBV18, with D unclear. Germline loops: CDR1 KGHSH, CDR2 LQKENI. The CDR3 runs 17 residues. V lost 3 bases and J lost 8, with 25 bases in between. This chain's CDR3 is CASSPRIDGPTSWGYTF. DNA for the CDR3: TGTGCCAGCTCACCTCGTATTGATGGCCCAACAAGTTGGGGCTACACCTTC.

This clonotype was seen a handful of times. V is TRBV6-1 and J is TRBJ2-4; the D is unclear. Trimming took 3 bases from V and 0 from J, leaving 3 bases between them. The CDR3 contains 13 residues. CDR1 and CDR2 (germline): MNHNS, SASEGT. CDR3 DNA sequence: TGTGCCAGCAGTGAGGGAGCCAAAAACATTCAGTACTTC. Its protein is CASSEGAKNIQYF.